This record looks at one T cell receptor (beta chain) sequence and its context. Per the germline V gene, CDR1 is SGHVS and CDR2 is FNYEAQ. The CDR3 loop spans 15 amino acids. V was shortened by 2 bases and J by 2 bases, with 11 bases between the two germline ends. This sample is drawn from a study of early T cells in non-severe SARS-CoV-2 infection. Unique molecular identifiers were added to individual cDNA molecules. TCRdb ran MiXCR on the 5' RACE reads and lists one entry per CDR3 protein. The sample includes 100,000 to 150,000 distinct CDR3 sequences, about 15% of them seen just once. The clonotype comes from an adult who was a healthcare worker with PCR-confirmed SARS-CoV-2 infection or an uninfected control (not recorded which). Sequencing used whole blood. The genes are TRBV7-6 and TRBJ2-3, with D tentatively TRBD2 (5 bases). As DNA, the CDR3 is TGTGCCAGCAGCTTATATGGCGGACTCACAGATACGCAGTATTTT. It translates to CASSLYGGLTDTQYF.